The source of this T cell receptor (beta chain) is a study of T cells in Graves' hyperthyroidism and ophthalmopathy. What was amplified from RNA transcripts were TCR beta CDR3 regions. The study used the HTBI primer set for a first-round RT-PCR of the TCR CDR3. TCRdb analysed the multiplex PCR reads with MiXCR anew, one entry per CDR3 protein. The sample carries a few hundred thousand distinct CDR3 sequences, about a sixth recorded once. The sample holds many counts of this clonotype. Trimming stripped 5 bases from V and 4 bases from J, with 11 bases between. CDR1 and CDR2 (germline): KGHSH, LQKENI. This CDR3 spans 13 amino acids.

The clonotype was recovered from a woman aged 25 to 45 with Graves' hyperthyroidism. The rearrangement uses TRBV18 and TRBJ1-1, with a tentative D call TRBD1 (5 bases). The sequencing sample was made of blood. The CDR3 nucleotides are TGTGCCAGCTCAATAACAGGATCCACTGAAGCTTTCTTT. Protein product: CASSITGSTEAFF. The full variable domain, in which reference TRBV18 and TRBJ1-1 provide the parts outside the CDR3, is NAGVMQNPRHLVRRRGQEARLRCSPMKGHSHVYWYRQLPEEGLKFMVYLQKENIIDESGMPKERFSAEFPKEGPSILRIQQVVRGDSAAYFCASSITGSTEAFFGQGTRLTVV.